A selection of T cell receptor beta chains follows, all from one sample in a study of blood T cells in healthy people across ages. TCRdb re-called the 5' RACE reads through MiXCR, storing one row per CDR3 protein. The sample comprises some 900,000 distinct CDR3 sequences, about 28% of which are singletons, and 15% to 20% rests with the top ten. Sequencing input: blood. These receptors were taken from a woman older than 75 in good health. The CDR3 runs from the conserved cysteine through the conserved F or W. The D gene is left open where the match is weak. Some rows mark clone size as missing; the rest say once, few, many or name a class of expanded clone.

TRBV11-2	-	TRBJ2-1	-	CASIYRDWTNEQFF	TGTGCCAGCATTTACCGGGACTGGACGAATGAGCAGTTCTTC
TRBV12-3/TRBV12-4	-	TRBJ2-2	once	CASSSWGPGELFF	TGTGCCAGCAGTTCCTGGGGCCCCGGGGAGCTGTTTTTT
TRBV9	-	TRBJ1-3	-	CASSGSSGSTIYF	TGTGCCAGCAGCGGTAGCTCTGGAAGCACCATATATTTT
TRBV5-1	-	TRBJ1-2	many	CASSLLEGKDYGYTF	TGCGCCAGCAGCTTGCTTGAGGGGAAGGACTATGGCTACACCTTC
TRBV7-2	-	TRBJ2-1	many	CASSLGRGLGQGGYNEQFF	TGTGCCAGCAGCTTAGGGAGGGGACTCGGGCAGGGGGGCTACAATGAGCAGTTCTTC
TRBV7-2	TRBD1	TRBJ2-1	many	CASSRRDRGYNEQFF	TGTGCCAGCAGCCGCCGGGACAGGGGGTACAATGAGCAGTTCTTC
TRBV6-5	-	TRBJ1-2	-	CAISETGFNYGYTF	TGTGCCATCAGTGAGACGGGGTTTAACTATGGCTACACCTTC
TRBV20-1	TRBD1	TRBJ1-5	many	CSARPTWDRRAPGNQPQHF	TGCAGTGCTAGACCCACGTGGGACAGGAGAGCCCCGGGCAATCAGCCCCAGCATTTT
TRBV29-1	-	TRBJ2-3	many	CSVDLRGTDTQYF	TGCAGCGTTGATCTTCGAGGCACAGATACGCAGTATTTT
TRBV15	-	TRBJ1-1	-	CATVHDLNTEAFF	TGTGCCACCGTACACGACTTAAACACTGAAGCTTTCTTT
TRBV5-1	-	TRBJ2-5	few	CASSFAGTNPQETQYF	TGCGCCAGCAGCTTTGCCGGGACGAACCCCCAAGAGACCCAGTACTTC
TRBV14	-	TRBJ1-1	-	CASSQGSLNTEAFF	TGTGCCAGCAGCCAAGGATCTTTGAACACTGAAGCTTTCTTT
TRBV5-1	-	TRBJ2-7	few	CASSRVGGPNNEQYF	TGCGCCAGCAGCAGGGTGGGGGGGCCAAACAATGAGCAGTACTTC
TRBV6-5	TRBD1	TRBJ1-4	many	CASSYGDRLNEKLFF	TGTGCCAGCAGTTACGGGGACAGGCTTAATGAAAAACTGTTTTTT
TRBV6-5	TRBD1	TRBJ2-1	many	CASSYRRGRNEQFF	TGTGCCAGCAGTTACCGTAGGGGGCGAAATGAGCAGTTCTTC
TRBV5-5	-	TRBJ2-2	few	CASSLVGAPGTGELFF	TGTGCCAGCAGCTTGGTTGGAGCCCCGGGCACCGGGGAGCTGTTTTTT
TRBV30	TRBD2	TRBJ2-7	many	CAWRTTSGGPPSYEQYF	TGTGCCTGGAGGACGACTAGCGGGGGTCCTCCTTCCTACGAGCAGTACTTC